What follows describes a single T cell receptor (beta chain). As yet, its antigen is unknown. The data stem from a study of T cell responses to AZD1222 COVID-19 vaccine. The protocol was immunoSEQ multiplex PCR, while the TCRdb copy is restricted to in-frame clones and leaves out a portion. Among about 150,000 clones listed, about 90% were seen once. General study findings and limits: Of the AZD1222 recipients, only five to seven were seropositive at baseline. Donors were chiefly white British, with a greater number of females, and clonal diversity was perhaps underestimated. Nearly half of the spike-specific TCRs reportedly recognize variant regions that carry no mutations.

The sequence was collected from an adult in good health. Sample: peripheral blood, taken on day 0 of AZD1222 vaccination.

CDR3 residues: CASSLEGGRLGMNTEAFF. In nucleotides, the CDR3 is TGTGCCAGCAGCTTAGAAGGGGGCAGGTTAGGAATGAACACTGAAGCTTTCTTT. The V and J genes are TRBV7-2 and TRBJ1-1; 7 nucleotides agree with TRBD1. The CDR3 contains 18 residues. CDR1 is SGHTA and CDR2 is FQGNSA in the germline V gene. Trimming removed 1 base from V and 0 bases from J; junction bases left unmatched: 11.